The clone carrying this TCR beta chain was detected only a few times. What it binds is not known. Researchers made TCR cDNA using 5'RACE template switching, and this step added a universal primer site and UMIs. TCRdb re-analysed the 5' RACE reads in MiXCR, keeping a single row per CDR3 protein. The sample holds 350,000 to 450,000 distinct CDR3 sequences, under 7.5% seen once. This specimen belongs to a study of T cells after yellow fever vaccination. Study observations and caveats: Peaking faster, on day 5 versus 15, the secondary response was nonetheless weaker. Post-booster reappearance was seen for most primary-vaccination clones (around 97% CD4, about 88% CD8).

The V end was cut by 3 bases, the J end by 4 bases, with 12 bases between. The CDR3 extends over 14 amino acids. Germline V gene data show CDR1 as SGHKS and CDR2 as YYEKEE (reference sequence). The chain employs TRBV5-5 and TRBJ2-3, with no clear D. The starting material was PBMCs, obtained 5 days after the yellow fever booster vaccination. This TCR was recovered from a young man who received the YFV17D yellow fever vaccine. Here the CDR3 reads CASSSRAGADTQYF. The CDR3 nucleotides read TGTGCCAGCAGCTCACGAGCTGGCGCAGATACGCAGTATTTT. Combining the CDR3 with reference TRBV5-5 and TRBJ2-3 gives the whole variable domain DAGVTQSPTHLIKTRGQQVTLRCSPISGHKSVSWYQQVLGQGPQFIFQYYEKEERGRGNFPDRFSARQFPNYSSELNVNALLLGDSALYLCASSSRAGADTQYFGPGTRLTVL.